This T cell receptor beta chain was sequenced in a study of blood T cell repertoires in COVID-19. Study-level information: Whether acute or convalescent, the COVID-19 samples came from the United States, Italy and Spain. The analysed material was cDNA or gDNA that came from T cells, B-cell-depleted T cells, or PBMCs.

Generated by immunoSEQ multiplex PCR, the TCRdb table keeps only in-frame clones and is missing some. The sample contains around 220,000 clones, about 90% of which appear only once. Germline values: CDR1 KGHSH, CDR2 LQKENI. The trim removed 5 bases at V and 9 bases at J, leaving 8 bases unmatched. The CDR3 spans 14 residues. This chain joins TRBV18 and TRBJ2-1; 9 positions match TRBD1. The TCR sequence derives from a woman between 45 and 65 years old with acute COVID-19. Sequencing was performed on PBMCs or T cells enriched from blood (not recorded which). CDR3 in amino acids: CASSSVGTGIEQFF. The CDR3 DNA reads TGTGCCAGCTCATCAGTCGGGACAGGGATTGAGCAGTTCTTC.